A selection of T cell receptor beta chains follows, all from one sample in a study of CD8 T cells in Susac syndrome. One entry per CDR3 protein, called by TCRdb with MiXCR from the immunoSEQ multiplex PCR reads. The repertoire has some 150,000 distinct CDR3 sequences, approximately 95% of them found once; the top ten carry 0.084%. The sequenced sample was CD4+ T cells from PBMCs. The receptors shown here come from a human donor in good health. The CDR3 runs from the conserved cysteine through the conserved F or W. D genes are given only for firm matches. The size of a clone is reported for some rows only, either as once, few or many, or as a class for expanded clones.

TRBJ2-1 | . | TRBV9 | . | TGTGCCAGCAGCGTAGACAGGGCCTACGACAATGAGCAGTTCTTC | CASSVDRAYDNEQFF
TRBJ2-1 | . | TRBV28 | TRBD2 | TGTGCCAGCAACCTAAGGACTAGCGCCAATGAGCAGTTCTTC | CASNLRTSANEQFF
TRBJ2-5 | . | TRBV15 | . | TGTGCCACCAGCAGTCGCCCCAGCCAAGAGACCCAGTACTTC | CATSSRPSQETQYF
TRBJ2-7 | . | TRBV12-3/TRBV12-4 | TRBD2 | TGTGCCAGCGCCGGGACTAGCGGGTCCTACGAGCAGTACTTC | CASAGTSGSYEQYF
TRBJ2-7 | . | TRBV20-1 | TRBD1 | TGCAGTGCTAGAGAAGGGACAGGGGGCTACGAGCAGTACTTC | CSAREGTGGYEQYF
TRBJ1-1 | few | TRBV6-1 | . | TGTGCCAGCACCGGACAGATAAACACTGAAGCTTTCTTT | CASTGQINTEAFF
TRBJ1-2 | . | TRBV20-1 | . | TGCAGTGCCACAGGGAACGTTAACTATGGCTACACCTTC | CSATGNVNYGYTF
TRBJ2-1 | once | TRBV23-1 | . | TGCGCCAGCAGTCCCCCCTCGGCAGGGCTGAATGAGCAGTTCTTC | CASSPPSAGLNEQFF
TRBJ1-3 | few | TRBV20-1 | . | TGCAGTGCTAGAGATGCAGGGCTTGGAAACACCATATATTTT | CSARDAGLGNTIYF
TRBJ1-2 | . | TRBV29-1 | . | TGCAGCGTGGGGGGATCGTGGGAGGATAACTATGGCTACACCTTC | CSVGGSWEDNYGYTF
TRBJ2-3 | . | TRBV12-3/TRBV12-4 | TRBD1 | TGTGCCAGCAGTTTACCAGGGACAGGGGAACTAAGCACAGATACGCAGTATTTT | CASSLPGTGELSTDTQYF
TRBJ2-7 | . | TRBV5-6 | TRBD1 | TGTGCCAGCAGCCGGACAGGGGGATCCTCCTACGAGCAGTACTTC | CASSRTGGSSYEQYF
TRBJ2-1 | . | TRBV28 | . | TGTGCCAGCAATTCCATCCAGGGTCTTTTCAATGAGCAGTTCTTC | CASNSIQGLFNEQFF
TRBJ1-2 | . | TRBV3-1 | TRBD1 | TGTGCCAGCAGGGGAGAGGGCAGGGGGCACTCCTACTATGGCTACACCTTC | CASRGEGRGHSYYGYTF
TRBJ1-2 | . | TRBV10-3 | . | TGTGCCATCAGGACAGGCCCAGACTATGGCTACACCTTC | CAIRTGPDYGYTF
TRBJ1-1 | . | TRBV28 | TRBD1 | TGTGCCAGCAGTTTAACAGGGGATGAAGCTTTCTTT | CASSLTGDEAFF
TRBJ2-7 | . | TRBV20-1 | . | TGCAGTGCGCCAACCTTACAGGCCCACGAGCAGTACTTC | CSAPTLQAHEQYF
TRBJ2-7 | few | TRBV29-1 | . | TGCAGCGTGCACGACCGGACTATGGGCGAGCAGTACTTC | CSVHDRTMGEQYF
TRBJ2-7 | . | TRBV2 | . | TGTGCCAGCAGAAGGACGGGGGACTACGAGCAGTACTTC | CASRRTGDYEQYF
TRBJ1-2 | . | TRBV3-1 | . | TGTGCCAGCAGCCATCTCCGAACAGGGATAAATGGCTACACCTTC | CASSHLRTGINGYTF
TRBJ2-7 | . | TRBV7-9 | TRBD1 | TGTGCCAGCAGCTTACCGGGACAGGCTAGATATTTGCAGTACTTC | CASSLPGQARYLQYF
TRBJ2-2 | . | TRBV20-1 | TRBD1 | TGCAGTGCTAGAGTAGACCAGGGGGTATACACCGGGGAGCTGTTTTTT | CSARVDQGVYTGELFF
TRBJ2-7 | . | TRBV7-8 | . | TGTGCCAGCAGCTTATACAGCTCTACCTACGAGCAGTACTTC | CASSLYSSTYEQYF
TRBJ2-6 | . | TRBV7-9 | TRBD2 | TGTGCCAGCAGCTTACCAGTTCGGACTAGCGGGAGGGGAGTCCTGACTTTC | CASSLPVRTSGRGVLTF
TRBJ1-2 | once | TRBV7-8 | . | TGTGCCAGCAGCCTCCCCGGGGGCCGGGGCTACACCTTC | CASSLPGGRGYTF
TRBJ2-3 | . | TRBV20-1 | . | TGCAGTGCTAGTAGGGGGAGGGCGAGGACAGATACGCAGTATTTT | CSASRGRARTDTQYF
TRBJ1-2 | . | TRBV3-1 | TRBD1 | TGTGCCAGCAGCCAAGGGGGGGACAGGGGTCACCGTGGCTACACCTTC | CASSQGGDRGHRGYTF
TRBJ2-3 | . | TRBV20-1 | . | TGCAGTGCTAGCTCTCCCGCTTCGCATACGCAGTATTTT | CSASSPASHTQYF
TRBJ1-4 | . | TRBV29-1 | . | TGCAGCGTTGGGGGGGCAGCTAATGAAAAACTGTTTTTT | CSVGGAANEKLFF